The 3 T cell receptor beta chains given below trace back to one sample, sequenced in a study of shared clonotypes between healthy human individuals. Profiling relied on immunoSEQ multiplex PCR, and the TCRdb table lists in-frame clones only, not all of them. The sample lists 330,000 or so clones, around 79% occurring once. Sequenced: memory CD4+ T cells sorted from blood. Subset in this sample: CD45RA-negative fraction. The receptors stem from a man aged 25 to 40 in good health.

The chain couples TRBV10-3 to TRBJ2-5; 7 bases line up with TRBD2. Germline CDR1 reads ENHRY; CDR2 reads SYGVKD. The CDR3 extends over 14 amino acids. Trimming removed 4 bases from V and 2 bases from J; junction bases left unmatched: 4. The chain's CDR3 is CAISAWGLQETQYF. The CDR3 bases are TGTGCCATCAGTGCTTGGGGACTACAAGAGACCCAGTACTTC.

The chain joins TRBV11-3 to TRBJ2-7; D is undetermined. CDR3 length: 13 residues. Germline CDR1 and CDR2: SGHNT and YENEEA. The germline V and J ends were trimmed by 1 base and 2 bases, with 6 bases remaining between them. The CDR3 spells CASSLGPPYEQYF. The CDR3 nucleotides read TGTGCCAGCAGCTTAGGTCCGCCCTACGAGCAGTACTTC.

There are a few counts of this clone. The chain has TRBV5-1 and TRBJ2-1; D is unresolved. The CDR3 sequence is 13 residues long. CDR1 SGHRS and CDR2 YFSETQ come from the germline V gene. V was clipped by 3 bases and J by 5 bases, with 9 bases between them. This CDR3 is CASSSFPDNEQFF. In DNA form, the CDR3 reads TGCGCCAGCAGCTCCTTTCCCGACAATGAGCAGTTCTTC.